The 7 T cell receptor beta chains given below trace back to one sample, sequenced in a study of CD8 T cells in ankylosing spondylitis. MiXCR, run by TCRdb on the 5' RACE reads, gives a single entry per CDR3 protein. The data hold some 250,000 distinct CDR3 sequences, with about 11% observed a single time. Sample: blood, either unsorted or a sorted T cell fraction (not recorded which). Every receptor here comes from a male donor with ankylosing spondylitis or in good health (not recorded which).

Concerning this clonotype itself: The junction departs from germline at one end; a sequencing error may be responsible. This chain joins TRBV7-3 and TRBJ2-3; D gene unclear. CDR3 length: 13 residues. The germline V gene has CDR1 SGHTA and CDR2 FQGTGA. The CDR3 reads CTSSNGVTDTQYF. In DNA form, the CDR3 reads TGTACCAGCAGCAATGGGGTAACAGATACGCAGTATTTT.

Note on this clonotype: This may stem from a read error, because a much larger clone lies one nucleotide away. The V call is TRBV3-1, the J call TRBJ2-1, with D perhaps TRBD2 (5 bases). This CDR3 spans 18 amino acids. Germline-derived CDR1 and CDR2 are LGHDT and YNNKEL (reference sequence). CDR3 residues: CASSQALAPTYSYNGQFF. The CDR3 DNA is TGTGCCAGCAGCCAAGCTTTAGCGCCTACGTACTCCTACAATGGGCAGTTCTTC.

This clonotype was detected many times. CDR3 loop: CASSPPTGVYGANVLTF. The CDR3 DNA reads as TGCGCCAGCAGCCCCCCTACGGGGGTGTATGGGGCCAACGTCCTGACTTTC. The chain has TRBV5-1 and TRBJ2-6, with D maybe TRBD2 (6 bases). The germline V and J ends were trimmed by 4 bases and 3 bases, with 17 bases remaining between them. The CDR3 loop spans 17 amino acids. Germline V gene sequence: CDR1 SGHRS, CDR2 YFSETQ. Complete variable domain (other parts from reference TRBV5-1 and TRBJ2-6): KAGVTQTPRYLIKTRGQQVTLSCSPISGHRSVSWYQQTPGQGLQFLFEYFSETQRNKGNFPGRFSGRQFSNSRSEMNVSTLELGDSALYLCASSPPTGVYGANVLTFGAGSRLTVL.

The chain recombines TRBV24-1 with TRBJ2-2, with D tentatively TRBD2 (5 bases). Germline V gene sequence: CDR1 KGHDR, CDR2 SFDVKD. This CDR3 region has 18 residues. V was shortened by 2 bases and J by 1 base, with 16 bases between the two germline ends. In DNA form, the CDR3 reads TGTGCCACCAGTGATTCGGCCTCGGCAGAGGGGAACACCGGGGAGCTGTTTTTT. The encoded protein is CATSDSASAEGNTGELFF.

This clonotype was seen repeatedly, ten times or more. This chain joins TRBV20-1 and TRBJ2-2; 7 bases agree with TRBD1. Germline V gene sequence: CDR1 DFQATT, CDR2 SNEGSKA (reference sequence). J was trimmed by 6 bases and V by 7 bases; bases with no gene match: 5. The CDR3 totals 12 residues. The CDR3, as DNA: TGCAGTGTTCGACAGGGAGCCGGGGAGCTGTTTTTT. Translating it yields CSVRQGAGELFF.

At least ten counts were recorded for this clonotype. V is TRBV4-1 and J is TRBJ2-2; 9 bases match TRBD2. After removal of 4 bases from V and 5 bases from J, the junction contained 11 bases not matched to a gene. The V gene's germline CDR1 is MGHRA and CDR2 YSYEKL. The CDR3 extends over 17 amino acids. This chain's CDR3 is CASSLRPGLAETGELFF. CDR3 coding DNA: TGCGCCAGCAGCCTCCGACCGGGACTAGCTGAGACCGGGGAGCTGTTTTTT.

Ten or more counts support this clonotype. The genes are TRBV20-1 and TRBJ2-1; 8 nucleotides match TRBD1. After removal of 7 bases from V and 6 bases from J, the junction contained 11 bases not matched to a gene. CDR3 length equals 14 residues. Germline assignment: CDR1 DFQATT and CDR2 SNEGSKA (reference sequence). In DNA form, the CDR3 reads TGCAGTGGAGGGACAGGAGAACTGGGCAATGAGCAGTTCTTC. This sequence encodes CSGGTGELGNEQFF.